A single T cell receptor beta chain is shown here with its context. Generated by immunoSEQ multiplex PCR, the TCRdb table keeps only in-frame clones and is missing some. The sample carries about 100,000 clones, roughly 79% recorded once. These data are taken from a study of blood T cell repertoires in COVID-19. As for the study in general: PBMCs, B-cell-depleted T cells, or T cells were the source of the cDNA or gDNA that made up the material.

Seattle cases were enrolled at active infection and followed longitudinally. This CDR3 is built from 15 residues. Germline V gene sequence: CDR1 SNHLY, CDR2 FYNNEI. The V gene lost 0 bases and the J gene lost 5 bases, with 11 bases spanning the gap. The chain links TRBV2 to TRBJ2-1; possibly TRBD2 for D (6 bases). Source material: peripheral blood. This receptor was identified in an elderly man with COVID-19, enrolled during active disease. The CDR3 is CASSEALPGDNEQFF. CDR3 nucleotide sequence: TGTGCCAGCAGTGAAGCGCTTCCGGGGGACAATGAGCAGTTCTTC.